Listed below are T cell receptor beta chains from one sample, sequenced in a study of blood T cell repertoires in COVID-19. Here immunoSEQ multiplex PCR was the method, and the copy in TCRdb shows in-frame clones only, minus some. The sample includes over 85,000 clones, around 90% of them seen just once. The sample comprised peripheral blood. The origin of the receptors is a woman older than 75 with acute or convalescent COVID-19. Both conserved end residues are part of each CDR3.

J gene: TRBJ1-1
V gene: TRBV2
CDR3 protein: CASSEWAGGTEAFF

J gene: TRBJ2-1
V gene: TRBV18
CDR3 protein: CASSPWDREVNEQFF

J gene: TRBJ2-2
V gene: TRBV6-6
CDR3 protein: CASSTHRGQTGELFF

J gene: TRBJ2-2
V gene: TRBV30
CDR3 protein: CAWGGLAGVAGELFF

J gene: TRBJ2-1
V gene: TRBV7-9
CDR3 protein: CASSSLSASGYNEQFF

J gene: TRBJ2-1
V gene: TRBV5-4
CDR3 protein: CASSFLAGGRRGNEQFF

J gene: TRBJ2-1
V gene: TRBV27
CDR3 protein: CASSPRRRDLHNEQFF

J gene: TRBJ2-3
V gene: TRBV29-1
CDR3 protein: CSVGVGGTDTQYF

J gene: TRBJ1-2
V gene: TRBV25-1
CDR3 protein: CASSEVGGYNYGYTF

J gene: TRBJ2-5
V gene: TRBV6-5
CDR3 protein: CASSPWDREETQYF